What follows are 21 T cell receptor beta chains derived from one specimen sequenced in a study of blood T cell dynamics during melanoma immunotherapy. Some clones are missing from TCRdb's copy, which holds only in-frame ones; the method was immunoSEQ multiplex PCR. The repertoire holds roughly 6,000 clones, with roughly 88% as singletons. The time point: pre-treatment baseline. This specimen consisted of blood, obtained from a patient treated with checkpoint blockade. These receptors were obtained from a human donor with melanoma.

The rearrangement uses TRBV6-5 and TRBJ1-2, with unresolved D. Germline CDR1 reads MNHEY; CDR2 reads SVGAGI. The length of the CDR3 is 12 residues. The germline V and J ends were trimmed by 6 bases and 4 bases, with 9 bases remaining between them. The CDR3 sequence: CASSSYLYGYTF. As DNA, the CDR3 is TGTGCCAGCAGCTCTTACCTCTATGGCTACACCTTC.

The chain employs TRBV11-2 and TRBJ2-5; D gene unclear. The ends were cut back, 1 base at V and 2 bases at J, with 11 bases in the middle. The CDR3 loop spans 15 amino acids. Germline CDR1 and CDR2: SGHAT and FQNNGV. CDR3 residues: CASSLGRLRQETQYF. The CDR3 coding sequence is TGTGCCAGCAGCTTAGGGCGTCTACGACAAGAGACCCAGTACTTC.

This clone is a singleton in its sample. The chain combines TRBV7-2 with TRBJ2-1; a possible D gene is TRBD2 (5 bases). Trimming took off 5 bases at V and 0 bases at J, with 11 bases between the two ends. This CDR3 contains 15 residues. CDR1 is SGHTA and CDR2 is FQGNSA in the germline V gene. The CDR3 nucleotides read TGTGCCAGCAGCGTAGATGGGAGCTCCTACAATGAGCAGTTCTTC. Protein sequence: CASSVDGSSYNEQFF.

This clone appeared a single time. The rearrangement links TRBV6-5 to TRBJ2-7, with a weak D call TRBD1 (6 bases). The CDR3 has 14 amino acids. The V gene lost 2 bases and the J gene lost 6 bases, with 14 bases spanning the gap. The germline gives CDR1 MNHEY, CDR2 SVGAGI. The CDR3 DNA sequence: TGTGCCAGCAGTTACGTACAGGGCGCGGGCGAGCAGTACTTC. As protein: CASSYVQGAGEQYF.

This chain uses TRBV7-3 with TRBJ1-1; a possible D gene is TRBD1 (5 bases). CDR3 size: 14 residues. V gave up 1 base and J gave up 3 bases, with 9 bases separating them. CDR1 is SGHTA, CDR2 FQGTGA, per germline. DNA of the CDR3: TGTGCCAGCAGCTTAAGTGGGGGGGACACTGAAGCTTTCTTT. Its protein product is CASSLSGGDTEAFF.

The rearrangement joins TRBV27 to TRBJ1-2; 9 positions match TRBD1. With 5 bases clipped from V and 5 bases from J, the junction kept 9 bases outside the gene matches. CDR3 length equals 15 residues. The V gene's germline CDR1 is MNHEY and CDR2 SMNVEV (reference sequence). CDR3 in DNA: TGTGCCAGCAGTCTAACAGGGACAGGGTTATATGGCTACACCTTC. Protein product: CASSLTGTGLYGYTF.

The rearrangement joins TRBV4-3 to TRBJ2-7; 8 positions agree with TRBD1. CDR3 length equals 13 residues. Germline V CDR1 and CDR2: LGHNA, YSLEER. V gave up 3 bases and J gave up 7 bases; unmatched junction bases: 5. The CDR3 DNA reads as TGCGCCAGCAGCCAGGGCAGGGACAGGGAGCAGTACTTC. Amino acids: CASSQGRDREQYF.

This sequence joins TRBV4-3 and TRBJ2-4; TRBD1 or TRBD2 may be the D gene (6 bases each). Looked up from germline, CDR1 is LGHNA and CDR2 is YSLEER. The length of the CDR3 is 14 residues. V dropped 0 bases and J dropped 9 bases, with 12 bases sitting between them. This CDR3 reads CASSQDRGGSIQYF. CDR3 bases: TGCGCCAGCAGCCAAGATCGAGGGGGGAGCATTCAGTACTTC.

J is TRBJ2-2 and V is TRBV4-3, with 8 bases aligning to TRBD2. The germline CDR1 and CDR2 sequences are LGHNA and YSLEER. The V and J ends lost 0 bases and 5 bases, in that order; junction bases with no gene match: 8. The CDR3 consists of 17 residues. CDR3 sequence: CASSQEREGSGTGELFF. The DNA of the CDR3 is TGCGCCAGCAGCCAAGAACGGGAGGGGTCAGGAACCGGGGAGCTGTTTTTT.

V is TRBV20-1 and J is TRBJ1-1; D is unclear. Trimming took off 6 bases at V and 2 bases at J, with 7 bases between the two ends. The CDR3 has 11 amino acids. The V gene's germline CDR1 is DFQATT and CDR2 SNEGSKA (reference sequence). The CDR3 loop is CSAAGNTEAFF. The DNA for the CDR3 is TGCAGTGCCGCCGGCAACACTGAAGCTTTCTTT.

V usage is TRBV11-2 and J usage is TRBJ2-7; TRBD2 matches 11 bases. J was trimmed by 1 base and V by 5 bases; bases with no gene match: 4. CDR1 and CDR2 from the germline V gene are SGHAT and FQNNGV. The CDR3 consists of 15 residues. The CDR3 loop is CASSPSGGPSYEQYF. The DNA of the CDR3 is TGTGCCAGCAGCCCTAGCGGGGGGCCGTCCTACGAGCAGTACTTC.

The genes are TRBV15 and TRBJ1-6; perhaps TRBD1 as D (5 bases). Between the trimmed V and J ends, which lost 1 base and 6 bases, there was a span of 10 bases. Germline values: CDR1 LNHNV, CDR2 YYDKDF (reference sequence). This CDR3 is built from 15 residues. DNA of the CDR3: TGTGCCACCAGCAGAGCGGGACGGAGTAATTCACCCCTCCACTTT. Its translation: CATSRAGRSNSPLHF.

This clone is a singleton in its sample. The same CDR3 also results from other DNA sequences found in this sample. The chain has TRBV9 and TRBJ1-5; a possible D gene is TRBD1 (6 bases). CDR3 length equals 14 residues. Germline assignment: CDR1 SGDLS and CDR2 YYNGEE. The V end was cut by 4 bases, the J end by 0 bases, with 8 bases between. The CDR3 here is CASSKGVSNQPQHF. The CDR3 DNA follows: TGTGCCAGCAGCAAGGGGGTTAGCAATCAGCCCCAGCATTTT.

The chain carries TRBV6-6 and TRBJ1-5; D remains unclear. Trimming took off 10 bases at V and 1 base at J, with 14 bases between the two ends. Germline assignment: CDR1 MNHNY and CDR2 SVGAGI (reference sequence). This CDR3 contains 14 residues. The CDR3 is CAIAGPRSNQPQHF. As DNA, the CDR3 is TGTGCCATCGCGGGTCCAAGAAGCAATCAGCCCCAGCATTTT.

The chain couples TRBV29-1 to TRBJ2-3; D assignment may be TRBD1 or TRBD2 (6 bases each). The germline V gene encodes CDR1 SQVTM and CDR2 ANQGSEA. CDR3 length equals 16 residues. Trimming pared 6 bases from V and 2 bases from J, leaving 21 bases between. CDR3 amino acids: CSVRGPRGFDTDTQYF. Written as DNA, the CDR3 is TGCAGCGTCCGGGGGCCTAGGGGTTTCGACACAGATACGCAGTATTTT.

This clone has just one count. The CDR3 DNA reads as TGTGCCTGGAAAAAGGACAGGGTACGGTACGAGCAGTACTTC. This translates into CAWKKDRVRYEQYF. This rearrangement joins TRBV30 to TRBJ2-7; 8 bases are a match to TRBD1. V lost 4 bases to trimming and J lost 4 bases; unmatched junction nucleotides: 9. The CDR3 spans 14 residues. Looked up from germline, CDR1 is GTSNPN and CDR2 is SVGIG (reference sequence).

The chain has TRBV5-1 and TRBJ1-4, with D unresolved. Trimming removed 0 bases at V and 5 bases at J, with 8 bases between. The CDR3 loop spans 14 amino acids. Germline CDR1 SGHRS, CDR2 YFSETQ. CDR3 nucleotide sequence: TGCGCCAGCAGCTTGGGTGTAGGGAATGAAAAACTGTTTTTT. As protein: CASSLGVGNEKLFF.

The CDR3 DNA is TGTGCCAGCAGCTTAGGAGGGAGAGAGACCCAGTACTTC. It yields the protein CASSLGGRETQYF. The chain carries TRBV7-2 and TRBJ2-5, with a weak D call TRBD2 (5 bases). CDR3 length: 13 amino acids. V was pared by 1 base and J by 4 bases, with 7 bases between. CDR1 and CDR2 from the germline V gene are SGHTA and FQGNSA.

This chain links TRBV29-1 with TRBJ2-7; 8 nucleotides line up with TRBD1. V shed 1 base and J 0 bases; nucleotides not matched to a gene: 2. This CDR3 comprises 14 residues. Germline CDR1 reads SQVTM; CDR2 reads ANQGSEA. The CDR3 nucleotides are TGCAGCGTTGAAGGGACAGGGATCTCCTACGAGCAGTACTTC. This encodes CSVEGTGISYEQYF.

This clone was found once. The rearrangement joins TRBV7-2 to TRBJ2-3; 12 nucleotides line up with TRBD2. CDR3 length equals 16 residues. After removal of 3 bases from V and 2 bases from J, the junction contained 3 bases not matched to a gene. Germline V gives CDR1 SGHTA, CDR2 FQGNSA. CDR3 nucleotides: TGTGCCAGCAGCTTTACTAGCGGGGGGTTCACAGATACGCAGTATTTT. This codes for CASSFTSGGFTDTQYF.

In its sample, this clone was seen once. J is TRBJ2-5 and V is TRBV11-3; 7 positions match TRBD2. CDR1 is SGHNT and CDR2 is YENEEA in the germline V gene. Trimming took 2 bases from V and 7 from J; bases not matched to a gene: 4. This CDR3 region has 13 residues. For the CDR3, the DNA is TGTGCCAGCAGCTTAAACGGGGGGAGGACCCAGTACTTC. Protein sequence: CASSLNGGRTQYF.